This T cell receptor beta chain was documented in a study of HIV-infected patients and healthy controls. 450 to 600 ng RNA was reverse transcribed with alpha and beta constant-region primers. Separate chain-specific third strand synthesis with multiplexing indices produced the alpha and beta libraries. TCRdb used MiXCR to reprocess the 5' RACE reads, holding one entry per CDR3 protein. The sample shows more than 15,000 distinct CDR3 sequences, approximately 12% of them seen only once. No cell fractionation was done, so the repertoire covers all unsorted peripheral blood T cells. Peripheral blood, 2.5 ml, was drawn for RNA extraction. The CDR3 is made up of 11 amino acids. Trimming removed 7 bases from V and 4 bases from J, with 8 bases in between. CDR1 MNHEY and CDR2 SVGEGT come from the germline V gene.

Sequenced material: blood. The rearrangement links TRBV6-2 or TRBV6-3 to TRBJ2-7; perhaps TRBD1 as D (6 bases). The clonotype originates from an adult in good health. Here the CDR3 reads CASTQGYEQYF. CDR3 nucleotides: TGTGCCAGCACCCAGGGGTACGAGCAGTACTTC.